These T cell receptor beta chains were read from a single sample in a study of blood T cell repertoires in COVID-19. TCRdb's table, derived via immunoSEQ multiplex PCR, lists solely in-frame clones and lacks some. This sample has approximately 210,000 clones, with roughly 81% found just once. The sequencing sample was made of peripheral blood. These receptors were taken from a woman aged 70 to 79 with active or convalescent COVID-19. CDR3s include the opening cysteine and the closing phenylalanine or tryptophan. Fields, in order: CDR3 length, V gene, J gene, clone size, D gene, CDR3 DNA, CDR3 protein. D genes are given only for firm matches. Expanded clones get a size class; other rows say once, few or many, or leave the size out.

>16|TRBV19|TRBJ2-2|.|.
TGTGCCACCGCCCAGCCTGGGGGCTGGGACACCGGGGAGCTGTTTTTT
CATAQPGGWDTGELFF
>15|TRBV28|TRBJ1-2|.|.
TGTGCCAGCAATGAGGTCGCGGCAGACTACTATGGCTACACCTTC
CASNEVAADYYGYTF
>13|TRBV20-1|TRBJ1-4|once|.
TGCAGTGCTAGTCGTGCAACTAATGAAAAACTGTTTTTT
CSASRATNEKLFF
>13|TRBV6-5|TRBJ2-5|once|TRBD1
TGTGCCAGCACCCGGACAGGGAAGGAGACCCAGTACTTC
CASTRTGKETQYF
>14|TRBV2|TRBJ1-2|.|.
TGTGCCAGCAGTAGACACGATTCTAACTATGGCTACACCTTC
CASSRHDSNYGYTF
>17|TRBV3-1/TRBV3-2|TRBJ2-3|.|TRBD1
TGTGCCAGCAGCCAGATCAGGACAGGCGCTGTCGCAGATACGCAGTATTTT
CASSQIRTGAVADTQYF
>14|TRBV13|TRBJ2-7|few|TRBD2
TGTGCCAGCAGCTTACTAGCGGGAGCATACGAGCAGTACTTC
CASSLLAGAYEQYF
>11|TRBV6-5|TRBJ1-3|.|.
TGTGCCACCGGGGTTGGAAACACCATATATTTT
CATGVGNTIYF
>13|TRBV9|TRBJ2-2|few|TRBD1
TGTGCCAGCAGCCAACAGGGGTACGGGGAGCTGTTTTTT
CASSQQGYGELFF
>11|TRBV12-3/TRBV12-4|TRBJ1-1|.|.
TGTGCCAGCAGTCAGGGGTACGAAGCTTTCTTT
CASSQGYEAFF